The present entry profiles one T cell receptor beta chain with its context. TCRdb recomputed calls from the reads with MiXCR, one row per CDR3 protein. The top ten hold around 9.5% of the sample, which has about 260,000 distinct CDR3 sequences, 12% to 15% seen once. This sample stems from a study of T cell repertoires in cytomegalovirus infection. V lost 1 base, J lost 0 bases, and 15 bases lay in between. The CDR3 runs to 16 residues. Germline V CDR1 and CDR2: DFQATT, SNEGSKA (reference sequence). Sequences were obtained from PBMCs. The J gene is TRBJ1-1, the V gene TRBV20-1; TRBD1 might be the D (5 bases). This clonotype was obtained from a human donor in good health (CMV status not recorded). Some clones in this sample may be carry-over from other donors' samples. The CDR3 loop is CSARGSGGGMNTEAFF. CDR3 DNA sequence: TGCAGTGCTAGAGGTAGCGGGGGTGGTATGAACACTGAAGCTTTCTTT.